This T cell receptor (beta chain) originates from a study of CXCR3-negative and CXCR3-positive naive CD8 T cells. Study-wide context: Cumulative TRB read yield was 120 million to 150 million, averaging about 1.5 +/- 0.3 million per library. Whole-study results and caveats: Memory, not naive, CXCR3-negative and CXCR3-positive cells differed in TRBV-TRBJ usage. TRB CDR3 properties served as the basis for inferring TCR strength, and surface CD5 was comparable between naive subsets. Comparison of naive cells showed more hydrophobic TRB CDR3s in CXCR3-positive than in CXCR3-negative naive cells. Expression of CXCR3 was partially reduced after cryopreservation, and fresh PBMCs were used in most assays.

Turning to this clonotype: Its antigen is unidentified.

The libraries of TRB cDNA were constructed through 5' RACE using UMI labels. TCRdb processed the 5' RACE reads again and assigns one entry to each CDR3 protein, with no DNA. This table lists roughly 110,000 distinct CDR3 sequences. From germline, CDR1 is MNHEY and CDR2 SMNVEV (reference sequence). The CDR3 has 16 amino acids. The genes are TRBV27 and TRBJ2-1; TCRdb designates TRBD1, a call that cannot be tested without DNA. Sequences were obtained from naive CXCR3+ CD8+ T cells from blood. Subset here: CD45RO-CCR7+CD27+CD95- naive CD8+ T cells expressing CXCR3 (TNR3+). The TCR sequence derives from a human donor in good health. Some clones in this sample may be carry-over from other donors' samples. CDR3 region: CATSTLGIPQDDEQFF.